A single T cell receptor (beta chain) is shown here with its context. The sample originates from a study of Ad26.COV2.S vaccination and SARS-CoV-2 variants. Treatment: some 19 received Ad26.COV2.S at low or high dose, single or two shots; five or six received placebo; per-sample allocation not given. Specimen acquisition occurred on day 63 following the initial vaccine or placebo injection. In Boston, the donor was an adult between 18-55 years of age. Libraries were prepared by immunoSEQ multiplex PCR; TCRdb keeps only in-frame clonotypes and omits some of them. The sample includes around 340,000 clones, approximately 90% of them seen just once. This clonotype was sampled from a person between 18 and 60 years old who received the Ad26.COV2.S COVID-19 vaccine or a placebo. The specimen was peripheral blood, collected in a trial of Ad26.COV2.S vaccine versus placebo.

CDR3 nucleotides: TGTGCCAGCAGCCCCCATGTCAGGGTGGGACAAGAAAAACTGTTTTTT. Translating gives CASSPHVRVGQEKLFF. This chain connects TRBV7-9 to TRBJ1-4; D possibly corresponds to TRBD1 (6 bases). The CDR3 totals 16 residues. In germline, CDR1 is SEHNR, CDR2 FQNEAQ (reference sequence). V was trimmed by 5 bases and J by 8 bases, leaving 21 bases between them.